The present T cell receptor beta chain was sequenced within a study of CD8 T cells in ankylosing spondylitis. TCRdb reprocessed the 5' RACE reads with MiXCR, giving one entry per CDR3 protein. The sample contains a few hundred thousand distinct CDR3 sequences, 12% of which appear only once. Study-wide results and caveats: Reportedly, significant enrichment of disease-linked clones occurred in matched ankylosing spondylitis synovial fluid. Apparently characteristic of ankylosing spondylitis blood was a TCR beta motif (under ten highly homologous variants).

At least ten counts were recorded for this clonotype. Its target is unknown. The germline gives CDR1 MGHDK, CDR2 SYGVNS. J was trimmed by 5 bases and V by 8 bases; bases with no gene match: 5. The CDR3 consists of 13 residues. Sequenced: blood, either unsorted or a sorted T cell fraction (not recorded which). This clonotype originated in a male donor with ankylosing spondylitis. The chain recombines TRBV25-1 with TRBJ1-1; 10 bases match TRBD1. The chain's CDR3 is CASASGQGTEAFF. As DNA, the CDR3 is TGTGCCAGCGCCTCGGGACAGGGGACTGAAGCTTTCTTT.